The clone carrying this TCR beta chain has a count of ten or more. The data derive from a study of metastatic and nonmetastatic thyroid tumors. About the study: Repertoires from blood and tumor or nodule tissue of malignant and benign thyroid patients were compared.

Not a single patient had been given any form of treatment at any point before undergoing thyroid surgery. Authors' analysis steps: Clinicopathological groups of papillary thyroid cancer showed CDR3 differences that were used to build a distant-metastasis classifier. TCRdb reprocessed the PCR reads using MiXCR. TCRdb assigned the V and J calls; the authors' analysis was not used. The profile shows about 82,000 clones, roughly an eighth of them singletons. The CDR3 sequence is 18 residues long. Looked up from germline, CDR1 is MGHDK and CDR2 is SYGVNS. V dropped 2 bases and J dropped 4 bases, with 23 bases sitting between them.

The sample consisted of tumor tissue. The chain joins TRBV25-1 to TRBJ1-2; D remains unclear. The sequence derives from a female donor with papillary thyroid cancer or a benign thyroid nodule (not recorded which). Some clones in this sample may be carry-over from other donors' samples. The CDR3 reads CASSEGYGADVVPYGYTF. The CDR3 nucleotides read TGTGCCAGCAGTGAAGGATACGGTGCGGACGTAGTGCCCTATGGCTACACCTTC.